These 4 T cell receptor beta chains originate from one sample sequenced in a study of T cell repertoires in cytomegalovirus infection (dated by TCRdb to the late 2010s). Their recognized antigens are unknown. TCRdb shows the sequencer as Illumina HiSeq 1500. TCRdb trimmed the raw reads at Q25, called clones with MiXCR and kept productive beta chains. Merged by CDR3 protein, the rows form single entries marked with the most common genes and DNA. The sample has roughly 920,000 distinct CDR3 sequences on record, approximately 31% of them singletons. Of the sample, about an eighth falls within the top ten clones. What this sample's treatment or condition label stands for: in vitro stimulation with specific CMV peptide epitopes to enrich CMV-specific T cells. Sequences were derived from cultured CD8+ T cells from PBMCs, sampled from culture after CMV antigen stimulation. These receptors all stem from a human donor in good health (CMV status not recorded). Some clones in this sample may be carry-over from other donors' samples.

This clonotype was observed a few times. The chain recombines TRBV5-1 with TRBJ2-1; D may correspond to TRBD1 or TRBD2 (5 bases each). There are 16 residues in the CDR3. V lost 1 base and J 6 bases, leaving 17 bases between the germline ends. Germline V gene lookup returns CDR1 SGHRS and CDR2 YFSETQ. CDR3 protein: CASSLPRSRGVNEQFF. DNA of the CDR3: TGCGCCAGCAGCTTGCCTCGGAGCCGAGGGGTCAATGAGCAGTTCTTC.

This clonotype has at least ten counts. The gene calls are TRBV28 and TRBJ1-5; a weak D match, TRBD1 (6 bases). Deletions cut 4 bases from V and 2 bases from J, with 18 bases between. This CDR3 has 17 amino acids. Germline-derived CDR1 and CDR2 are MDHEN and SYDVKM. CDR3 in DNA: TGTGCCAGCAGTTCGACAGGAGCTAGGCTAGGCAATCAGCCCCAGCATTTT. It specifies CASSSTGARLGNQPQHF.

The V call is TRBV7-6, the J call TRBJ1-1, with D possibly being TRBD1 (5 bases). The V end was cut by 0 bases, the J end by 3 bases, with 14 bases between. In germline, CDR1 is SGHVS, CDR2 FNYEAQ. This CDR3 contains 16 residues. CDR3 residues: CASSLAAIRDHTEAFF. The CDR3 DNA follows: TGTGCCAGCAGCTTAGCTGCGATCCGGGACCACACTGAAGCTTTCTTT.

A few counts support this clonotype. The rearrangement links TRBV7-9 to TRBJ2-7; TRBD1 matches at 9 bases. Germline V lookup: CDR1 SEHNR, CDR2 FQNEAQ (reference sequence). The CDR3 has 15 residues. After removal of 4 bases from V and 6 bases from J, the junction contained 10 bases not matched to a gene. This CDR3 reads CASSSRTGVFGEQYF. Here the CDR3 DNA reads TGTGCCAGCAGCTCGAGGACAGGGGTCTTCGGCGAGCAGTACTTC.